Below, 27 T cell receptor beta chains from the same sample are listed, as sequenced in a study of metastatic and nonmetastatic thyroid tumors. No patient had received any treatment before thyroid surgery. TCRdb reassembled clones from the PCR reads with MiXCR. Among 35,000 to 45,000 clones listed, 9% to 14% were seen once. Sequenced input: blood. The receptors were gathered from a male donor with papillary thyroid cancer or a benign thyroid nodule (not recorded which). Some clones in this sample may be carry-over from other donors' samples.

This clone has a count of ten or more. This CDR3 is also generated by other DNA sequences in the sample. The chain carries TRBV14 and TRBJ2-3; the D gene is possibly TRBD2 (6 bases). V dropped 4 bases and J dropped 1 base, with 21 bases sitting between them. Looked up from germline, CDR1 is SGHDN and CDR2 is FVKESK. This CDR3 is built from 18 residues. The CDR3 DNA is TGTGCCAGCAGCCTGGGCAGGGTAGCGGCCCTACGCACAGATACGCAGTATTTT. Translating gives CASSLGRVAALRTDTQYF.

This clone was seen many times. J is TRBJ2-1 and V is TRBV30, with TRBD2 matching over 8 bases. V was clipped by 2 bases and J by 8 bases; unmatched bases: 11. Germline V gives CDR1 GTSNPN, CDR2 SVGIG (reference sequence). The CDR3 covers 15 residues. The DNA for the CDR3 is TGTGCCTGGAGTTTTAGCGGGGCGGTTTACCATGAGCAGTTCTTC. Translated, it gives CAWSFSGAVYHEQFF.

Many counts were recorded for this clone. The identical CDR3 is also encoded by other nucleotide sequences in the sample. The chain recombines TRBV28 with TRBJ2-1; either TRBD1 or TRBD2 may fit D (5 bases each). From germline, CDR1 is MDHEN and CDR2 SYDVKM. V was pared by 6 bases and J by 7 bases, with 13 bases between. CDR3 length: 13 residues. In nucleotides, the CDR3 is TGTGCCAGCAGCCCTGGGACCGAGAATGAGCAGTTCTTC. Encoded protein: CASSPGTENEQFF.

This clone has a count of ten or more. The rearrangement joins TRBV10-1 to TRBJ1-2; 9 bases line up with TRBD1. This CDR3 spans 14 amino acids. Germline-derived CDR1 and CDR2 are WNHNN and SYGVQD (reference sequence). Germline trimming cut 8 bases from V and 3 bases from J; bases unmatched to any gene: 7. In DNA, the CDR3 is TGCGCCAGCTCCCCGGGACAGGGCTACTATGGCTACACCTTC. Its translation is CASSPGQGYYGYTF.

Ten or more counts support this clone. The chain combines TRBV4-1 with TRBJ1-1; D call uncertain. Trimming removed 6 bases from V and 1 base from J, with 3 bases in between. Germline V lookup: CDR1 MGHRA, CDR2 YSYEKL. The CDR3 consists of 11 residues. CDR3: CASRGNTEAFF. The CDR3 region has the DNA TGCGCCAGCAGGGGGAACACTGAAGCTTTCTTT.

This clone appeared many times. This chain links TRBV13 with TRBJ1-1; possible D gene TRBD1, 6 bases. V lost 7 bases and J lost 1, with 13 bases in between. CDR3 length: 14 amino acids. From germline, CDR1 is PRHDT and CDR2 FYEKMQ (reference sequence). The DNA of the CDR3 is TGTGCCAGCACGGAAAGGGGGGAGAACACTGAAGCTTTCTTT. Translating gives CASTERGENTEAFF.

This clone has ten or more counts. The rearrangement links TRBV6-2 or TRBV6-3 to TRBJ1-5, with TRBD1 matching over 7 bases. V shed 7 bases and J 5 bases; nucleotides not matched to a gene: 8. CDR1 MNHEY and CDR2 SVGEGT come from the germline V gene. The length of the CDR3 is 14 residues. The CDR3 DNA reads TGTGCCAGCAACGAGGGGGCCCTCTATCAGCCCCAGCATTTT. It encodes CASNEGALYQPQHF.

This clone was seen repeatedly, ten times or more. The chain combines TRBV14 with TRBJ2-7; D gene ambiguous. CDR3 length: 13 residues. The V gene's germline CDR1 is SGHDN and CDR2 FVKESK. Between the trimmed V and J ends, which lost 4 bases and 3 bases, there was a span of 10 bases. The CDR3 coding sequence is TGTGCCAGCAGCCGTGTGGGCGGCTACGAGCAGTACTTC. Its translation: CASSRVGGYEQYF.

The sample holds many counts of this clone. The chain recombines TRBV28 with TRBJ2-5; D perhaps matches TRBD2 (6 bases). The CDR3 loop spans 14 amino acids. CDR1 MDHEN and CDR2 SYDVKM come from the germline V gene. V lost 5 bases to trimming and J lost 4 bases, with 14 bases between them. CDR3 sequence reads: CASSQEGAGETQYF. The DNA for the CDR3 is TGTGCCAGCAGTCAGGAGGGAGCGGGAGAGACCCAGTACTTC. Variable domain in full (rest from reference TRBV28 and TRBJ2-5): DVKVTQSSRYLVKRTGEKVFLECVQDMDHENMFWYRQDPGLGLRLIYFSYDVKMKEKGDIPEGYSVSREKKERFSLILESASTNQTSMYLCASSQEGAGETQYFGPGTRLLVL.

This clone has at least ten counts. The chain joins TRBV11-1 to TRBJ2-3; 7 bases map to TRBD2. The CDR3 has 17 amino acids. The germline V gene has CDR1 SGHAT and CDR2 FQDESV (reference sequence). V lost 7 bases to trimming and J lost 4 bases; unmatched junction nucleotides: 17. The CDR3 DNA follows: TGTGCCAGCACCCTACCAAGGGAGGGGAAGTTGGCAGATACGCAGTATTTT. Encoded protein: CASTLPREGKLADTQYF.

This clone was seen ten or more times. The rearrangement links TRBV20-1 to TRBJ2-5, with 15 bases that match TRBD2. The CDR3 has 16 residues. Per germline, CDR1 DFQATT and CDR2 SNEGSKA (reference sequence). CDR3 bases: TGCAGGTCGTGGACTAGCGGGAGGGCCGTCGAAGAGACCCAGTACTTC. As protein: CRSWTSGRAVEETQYF.

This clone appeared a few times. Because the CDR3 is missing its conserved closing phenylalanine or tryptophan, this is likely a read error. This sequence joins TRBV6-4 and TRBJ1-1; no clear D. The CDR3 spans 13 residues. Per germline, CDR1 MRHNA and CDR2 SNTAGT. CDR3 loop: CSSSETGNTEAFS. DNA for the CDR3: TGTTCCAGCAGTGAGACGGGGAACACTGAAGCTTTCTCT.

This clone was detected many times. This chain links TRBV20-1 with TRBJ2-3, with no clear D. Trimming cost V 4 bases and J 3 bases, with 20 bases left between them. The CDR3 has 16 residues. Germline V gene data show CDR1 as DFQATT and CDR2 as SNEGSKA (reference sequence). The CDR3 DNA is TGCAGTGCTACCGCTTCAATGCTAGAGCTGACAGATACGCAGTATTTT. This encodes CSATASMLELTDTQYF.

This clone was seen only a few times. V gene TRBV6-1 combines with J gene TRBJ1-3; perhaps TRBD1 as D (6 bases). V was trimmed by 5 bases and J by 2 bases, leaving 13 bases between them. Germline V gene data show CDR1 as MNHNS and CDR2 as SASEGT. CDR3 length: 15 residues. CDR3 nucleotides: TGTGCCAGCAGTTTCCGGGGGCATACTGGAAACACCATATATTTT. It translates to CASSFRGHTGNTIYF.

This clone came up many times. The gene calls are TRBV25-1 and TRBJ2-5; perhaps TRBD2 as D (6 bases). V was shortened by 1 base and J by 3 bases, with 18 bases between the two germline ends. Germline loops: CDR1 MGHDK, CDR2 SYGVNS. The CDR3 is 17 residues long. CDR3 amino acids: CASSEWELGRSEETQYF. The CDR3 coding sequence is TGTGCCAGCAGTGAATGGGAATTGGGGAGGTCCGAAGAGACCCAGTACTTC.

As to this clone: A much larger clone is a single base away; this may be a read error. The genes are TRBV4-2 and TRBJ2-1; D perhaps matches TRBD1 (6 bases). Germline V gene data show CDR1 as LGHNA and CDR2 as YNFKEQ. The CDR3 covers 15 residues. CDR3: CASSQNRESYNEHFF. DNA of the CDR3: TGTGCCAGCAGTCAGAACAGGGAATCCTACAATGAGCATTTCTTC.

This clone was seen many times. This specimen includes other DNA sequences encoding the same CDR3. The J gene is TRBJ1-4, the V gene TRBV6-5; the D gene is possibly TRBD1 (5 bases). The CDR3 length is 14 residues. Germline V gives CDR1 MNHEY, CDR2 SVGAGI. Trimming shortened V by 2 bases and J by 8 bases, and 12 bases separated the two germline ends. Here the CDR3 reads CASSYRQGGEKLFF. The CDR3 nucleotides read TGTGCCAGCAGTTACCGGCAGGGCGGGGAAAAACTGTTTTTT.

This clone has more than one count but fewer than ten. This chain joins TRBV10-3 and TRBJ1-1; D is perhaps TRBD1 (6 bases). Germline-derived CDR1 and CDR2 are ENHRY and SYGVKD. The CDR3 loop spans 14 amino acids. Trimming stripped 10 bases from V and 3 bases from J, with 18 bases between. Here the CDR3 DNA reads TGTGCCACCATTGAGTCGGAGGGGGACACTGAAGCTTTCTTT. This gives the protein CATIESEGDTEAFF.

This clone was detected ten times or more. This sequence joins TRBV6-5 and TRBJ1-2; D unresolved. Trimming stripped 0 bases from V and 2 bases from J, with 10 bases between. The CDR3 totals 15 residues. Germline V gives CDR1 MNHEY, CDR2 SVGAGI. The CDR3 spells CASSYSVPGNYGYTF. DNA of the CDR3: TGTGCCAGCAGTTACTCGGTCCCGGGGAACTATGGCTACACCTTC.

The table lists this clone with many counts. This CDR3 is CSASNQGGGGELFF. The CDR3 DNA is TGCAGTGCTTCTAACCAGGGGGGCGGCGGGGAGCTGTTTTTT. V is TRBV20-1 and J is TRBJ2-2; D may be TRBD1 (7 bases). The V end was cut by 5 bases, the J end by 7 bases, with 17 bases between. CDR3 length equals 14 residues. Germline V gives CDR1 DFQATT, CDR2 SNEGSKA (reference sequence).

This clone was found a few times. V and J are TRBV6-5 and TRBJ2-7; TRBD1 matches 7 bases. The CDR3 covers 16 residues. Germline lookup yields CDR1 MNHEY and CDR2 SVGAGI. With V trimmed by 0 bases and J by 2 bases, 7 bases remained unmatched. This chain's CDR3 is CASSYSALGTAYEQYF. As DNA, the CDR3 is TGTGCCAGCAGTTACTCCGCATTAGGGACAGCCTACGAGCAGTACTTC.

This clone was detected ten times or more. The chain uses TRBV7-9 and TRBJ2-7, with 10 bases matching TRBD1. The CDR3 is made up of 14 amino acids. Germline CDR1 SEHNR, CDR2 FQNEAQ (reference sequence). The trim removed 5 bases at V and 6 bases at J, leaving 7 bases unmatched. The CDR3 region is CASSRPGQGSEQYF. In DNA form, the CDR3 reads TGTGCCAGCAGCCGGCCGGGACAGGGGTCCGAGCAGTACTTC.

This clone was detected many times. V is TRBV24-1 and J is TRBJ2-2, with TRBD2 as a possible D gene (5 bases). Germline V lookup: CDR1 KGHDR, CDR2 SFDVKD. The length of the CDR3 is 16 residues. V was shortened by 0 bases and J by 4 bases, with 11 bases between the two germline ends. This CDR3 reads CATSDLSSASTGELFF. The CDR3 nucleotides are TGTGCCACCAGTGATTTGAGTAGCGCGAGCACCGGGGAGCTGTTTTTT.

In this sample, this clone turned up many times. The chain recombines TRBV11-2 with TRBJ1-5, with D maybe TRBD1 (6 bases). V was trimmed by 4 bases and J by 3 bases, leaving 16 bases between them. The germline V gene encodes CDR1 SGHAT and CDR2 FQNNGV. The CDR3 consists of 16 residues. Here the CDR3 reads CASSSGDGTPNQPQHF. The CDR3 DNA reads TGTGCCAGCAGCTCCGGGGACGGGACACCCAATCAGCCCCAGCATTTT.

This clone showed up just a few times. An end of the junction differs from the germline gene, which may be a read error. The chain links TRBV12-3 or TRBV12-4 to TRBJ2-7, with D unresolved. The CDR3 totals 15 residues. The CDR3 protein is CASSFSYVKRYGQYF. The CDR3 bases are TGTGCCAGCAGTTTTTCGTATGTGAAGCGCTACGGGCAGTACTTC.

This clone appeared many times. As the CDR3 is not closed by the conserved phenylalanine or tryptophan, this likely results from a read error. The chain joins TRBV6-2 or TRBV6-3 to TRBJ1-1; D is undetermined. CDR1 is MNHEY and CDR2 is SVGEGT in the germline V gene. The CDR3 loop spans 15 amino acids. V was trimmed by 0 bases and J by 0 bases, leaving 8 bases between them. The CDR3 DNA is TGTGCCAGCAGTTACTCGACGCTCTTGAACACTGAAGCTTTCGTT. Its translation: CASSYSTLLNTEAFV.

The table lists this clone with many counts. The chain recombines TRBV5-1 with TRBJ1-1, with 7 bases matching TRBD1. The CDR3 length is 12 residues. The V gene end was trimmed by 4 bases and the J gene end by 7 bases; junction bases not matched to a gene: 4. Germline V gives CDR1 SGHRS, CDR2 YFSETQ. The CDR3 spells CASSPGQYEAFF. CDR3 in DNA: TGCGCCAGCAGCCCGGGACAGTATGAAGCTTTCTTT.